This T cell receptor (beta chain) was retrieved from a study of blood T cell repertoires in COVID-19. About the research overall: From T cells, B-cell-depleted T cells, or PBMCs came the material, which was cDNA or gDNA.

This CDR3 region has 12 residues. Trimming cost V 5 bases and J 2 bases, with 7 bases left between them. The germline gives CDR1 SGHRS, CDR2 YFSETQ. Repertoires were generated with immunoSEQ multiplex PCR, while TCRdb's copy carries only in-frame clones and drops some. The sample shows roughly 67,000 clones, 70% to 90% of them seen only once. This clonotype was obtained from an older woman with acute or convalescent COVID-19. Material for sequencing was peripheral blood. V gene TRBV5-1 combines with J gene TRBJ2-5; tentatively, D is TRBD2 (6 bases). The CDR3 protein is CASRRGQETQYF. Written as DNA, the CDR3 is TGCGCCAGCAGGCGGGGTCAAGAGACCCAGTACTTC.